Presented here are 29 T cell receptor beta chains from one specimen sequenced in a study of spatial heterogeneity in lung cancer (dated by TCRdb to the late 2010s). The sample's time point, from its label and the paper: sample taken at primary tumor resection. Whole RNA extracted from tumor and nontumor lung tissue, or from cryopreserved PBMC samples, was used for TCR sequencing without cell sorting. Library preparation employed 5' RACE. Sequencing relied on a NextSeq 500. TCRdb cleaned the public reads at Q25 with fastp, built clones with MiXCR and kept in-frame beta chains. Each entry is one CDR3 protein sequence, shown with its most common DNA and genes. The sample profile shows around 48,000 distinct CDR3 sequences; about 5.8% of them were found once. The ten top clones hold around 10% of the sample. The material was PBMCs, obtained at surgery. The receptors originated from a male donor with early-stage non-small cell lung cancer.

This clonotype was picked up many times. Here the CDR3 reads CASSRDYTDTQYF. In DNA, the CDR3 is TGTGCCAGCAGCCGGGACTACACAGATACGCAGTATTTT. The chain carries TRBV5-4 and TRBJ2-3, with 7 bases that match TRBD2. The V gene end was trimmed by 4 bases and the J gene end by 2 bases; junction bases not matched to a gene: 1. The CDR3 covers 13 residues. Germline V gives CDR1 SGHNT, CDR2 YYREEE (reference sequence). Full variable domain (remainder filled in from reference TRBV5-4 and TRBJ2-3): ETGVTQSPTHLIKTRGQQVTLRCSSQSGHNTVSWYQQALGQGPQFIFQYYREEENGRGNFPPRFSGLQFPNYSSELNVNALELDDSALYLCASSRDYTDTQYFGPGTRLTVL.

This clonotype was seen many times. The chain joins TRBV6-2 or TRBV6-3 to TRBJ2-7; 10 bases match TRBD2. Germline-derived CDR1 and CDR2 are MNHEY and SVGEGT. V lost 6 bases, J lost 4 bases, and 12 bases stayed unmatched. The CDR3 totals 16 residues. The CDR3 reads CASRRPSGTSVYEQYF. DNA for the CDR3: TGTGCCAGCAGAAGACCCTCCGGGACTAGCGTTTACGAGCAGTACTTC.

This clonotype was detected ten times or more. The chain employs TRBV28 and TRBJ2-3; either TRBD1 or TRBD2 may fit D (5 bases each). Germline V gives CDR1 MDHEN, CDR2 SYDVKM. Trimming took 6 bases from V and 1 from J, leaving 17 bases between them. The CDR3 is made up of 16 amino acids. In DNA form, the CDR3 reads TGTGCCAGCAGAGTCTTTGGGACCCAGGGCACAGATACGCAGTATTTT. It is translated as CASRVFGTQGTDTQYF. The complete variable domain, with remaining parts taken from reference TRBV28 and TRBJ2-3, reads DVKVTQSSRYLVKRTGEKVFLECVQDMDHENMFWYRQDPGLGLRLIYFSYDVKMKEKGDIPEGYSVSREKKERFSLILESASTNQTSMYLCASRVFGTQGTDTQYFGPGTRLTVL.

This clonotype was detected ten times or more. The gene calls are TRBV3-1 and TRBJ2-1, with TRBD2 matching 12 bases. The CDR3 is 15 amino acids. V trimming: 6 bases; J trimming: 5 bases; junction bases outside the gene matches: 5. Germline lookup yields CDR1 LGHDT and CDR2 YNNKEL (reference sequence). This chain's CDR3 is CASSQTSGRHNEQFF. DNA for the CDR3: TGTGCCAGCAGTCAAACTAGCGGGAGGCACAATGAGCAGTTCTTC.

This clonotype has at least ten counts. CDR3 protein: CATTRGYEQYF. The CDR3 DNA follows: TGTGCCACCACCAGGGGTTACGAGCAGTACTTC. The chain carries TRBV6-5 and TRBJ2-7; tentative D call: TRBD1 (6 bases). The CDR3 runs to 11 residues. The V and J ends lost 10 bases and 4 bases respectively, with 11 bases between them. Looked up from germline, CDR1 is MNHEY and CDR2 is SVGAGI.

This clonotype was seen ten or more times. The V gene is TRBV28, the J gene TRBJ1-3; 7 bases fit TRBD1. The V gene's germline CDR1 is MDHEN and CDR2 SYDVKM. Trimming cost V 5 bases and J 4 bases; bases outside gene matches: 14. The CDR3 covers 17 residues. CDR3 sequence: CASSPLRQGVVGNTIYF. The CDR3, as DNA: TGTGCCAGCAGTCCCCTCCGACAGGGTGTCGTAGGAAACACCATATATTTT.

Ten or more counts support this clonotype. The chain uses TRBV20-1 and TRBJ2-3; 7 bases fit TRBD2. Germline CDR1 reads DFQATT; CDR2 reads SNEGSKA (reference sequence). The CDR3 spans 14 residues. V shed 5 bases, J shed 2 bases, and the junction held 7 bases outside the gene matches. CDR3 nucleotide sequence: TGCAGTGCTGGATGGACTAGTTTCACAGATACGCAGTATTTT. The encoded protein is CSAGWTSFTDTQYF.

This clonotype came up many times. The rearrangement uses TRBV7-2 and TRBJ2-5; D possibly corresponds to TRBD2 (5 bases). This CDR3 has 16 amino acids. Germline lookup yields CDR1 SGHTA and CDR2 FQGNSA. The germline V and J ends were trimmed by 5 bases and 0 bases, with 16 bases remaining between them. The CDR3 DNA follows: TGTGCCAGCAGCCTAGTTGGCGGGTCGTACCAAGAGACCCAGTACTTC. Its protein is CASSLVGGSYQETQYF.

This clonotype was detected ten times or more. In DNA, the CDR3 is TGCAGCGTTTCCCACACACGGACTGAAGCTTTCTTT. Amino acids: CSVSHTRTEAFF. The chain recombines TRBV29-1 with TRBJ1-1; D gene unclear. Germline CDR1 reads SQVTM; CDR2 reads ANQGSEA. V lost 5 bases, J lost 5 bases, and 12 bases lay in between. The CDR3 runs to 12 residues.

This clonotype turned up a few times. The V gene is TRBV19, the J gene TRBJ2-3; D not resolved. Trimming took off 2 bases at V and 0 bases at J, with 12 bases between the two ends. Germline V CDR1 and CDR2: LNHDA, SQIVND (reference sequence). The CDR3 contains 16 residues. The CDR3 coding sequence is TGTGCCAGTAGTATATTTTCGGGCGGAAGCACAGATACGCAGTATTTT. Protein product: CASSIFSGGSTDTQYF.

This clonotype has at least ten counts. The gene calls are TRBV11-2 and TRBJ2-5; 9 bases map to TRBD2. The germline gives CDR1 SGHAT, CDR2 FQNNGV. This CDR3 is 17 amino acids long. The V and J ends lost 2 bases and 5 bases, in that order; junction bases with no gene match: 12. CDR3 in amino acids: CASSLWAGGPLGETQYF. CDR3 nucleotide sequence: TGTGCCAGCAGCTTATGGGCGGGAGGGCCGCTCGGGGAGACCCAGTACTTC. The full variable domain, in which reference TRBV11-2 and TRBJ2-5 provide the parts outside the CDR3, is EAGVAQSPRYKIIEKRQSVAFWCNPISGHATLYWYQQILGQGPKLLIQFQNNGVVDDSQLPKDRFSAERLKGVDSTLKIQPAKLEDSAVYLCASSLWAGGPLGETQYFGPGTRLLVL.

Points on this clonotype: A clone one base away is much larger, so this may be a read error. This chain connects TRBV5-1 to TRBJ2-3; tentative D call: TRBD2 (6 bases). CDR1 and CDR2 from the germline V gene are SGHRS and YFSETQ. The CDR3 loop spans 15 amino acids. The CDR3 coding sequence is TGCGTCAGCAGCTTGGAGGGGCCACCGTTAGATACGCAGTATTTT. It specifies CVSSLEGPPLDTQYF.

This clonotype was recorded at least ten times. One junction end disagrees with the germline gene, perhaps due to a read error. The chain recombines TRBV18 with TRBJ2-5; D not resolved. The CDR3 loop spans 11 amino acids. In germline, CDR1 is KGHSH, CDR2 LQKENI. The CDR3: CASSPQQTQYF. In nucleotides, the CDR3 is TGTGCCAGCTCGCCCCAACAGACCCAGTACTTC.

This clonotype was counted many times. V usage is TRBV24-1 and J usage is TRBJ2-1; 7 bases line up with TRBD1. This CDR3 spans 14 amino acids. The ends lost 5 bases at V and 2 bases at J; junction bases unmatched: 2. Looked up from germline, CDR1 is KGHDR and CDR2 is SFDVKD. This CDR3 is CATSATGTYNEQFF. In DNA, the CDR3 is TGTGCCACCAGTGCGACAGGGACCTACAATGAGCAGTTCTTC.

This clonotype was observed many times. The V call is TRBV7-7, the J call TRBJ2-7, with D perhaps given as TRBD1 or TRBD2 (5 bases each). Trimming took off 2 bases at V and 2 bases at J, with 10 bases between the two ends. From germline, CDR1 is SSHAT and CDR2 FNYEAQ (reference sequence). The CDR3 length is 14 residues. The CDR3 DNA reads TGTGCCAGCAGCTTAAGGGACGGCCCCTACGAGCAGTACTTC. Its translation is CASSLRDGPYEQYF.

This clonotype was seen many times. The gene calls are TRBV14 and TRBJ1-2; a possible D gene is TRBD1 (5 bases). V dropped 4 bases and J dropped 0 bases, with 15 bases sitting between them. Germline V lookup: CDR1 SGHDN, CDR2 FVKESK. This CDR3 region has 16 residues. CDR3 sequence (DNA): TGTGCCAGCAGCCCCTTACGAGGGGCGACTAACTATGGCTACACCTTC. It is translated as CASSPLRGATNYGYTF.

This clonotype was seen more than once but under ten times. It may be a read error: a sequence one base away is much more abundant. This sequence joins TRBV5-6 and TRBJ1-1; no reliable D call. The germline gives CDR1 SGHDT, CDR2 YYEEEE. The CDR3 extends over 15 amino acids. In DNA form, the CDR3 reads TGTGTCAGCAGCTTCCTGACAACCAAGAACACTGAAGCTTTCTTT. As protein: CVSSFLTTKNTEAFF.

This clonotype showed up many times. The rearrangement joins TRBV7-2 to TRBJ2-5, with a tentative D call TRBD2 (5 bases). The V end was cut by 3 bases, the J end by 5 bases, with 10 bases between. The CDR3 consists of 13 residues. Germline CDR1 reads SGHTA; CDR2 reads FQGNSA. The CDR3 DNA follows: TGTGCCAGCAGCTTTATAGCGTACGAGACCCAGTACTTC. Amino acid sequence: CASSFIAYETQYF.

This clonotype was picked up many times. The rearrangement uses TRBV19 and TRBJ2-1, with 8 bases fitting TRBD1. This CDR3 has 16 residues. The V segment lost 3 bases and the J segment 4 bases; nucleotides outside the gene matches: 8. In germline, CDR1 is LNHDA, CDR2 SQIVND (reference sequence). The CDR3 is CASSMLGRGPYNEQFF. CDR3 nucleotide sequence: TGTGCCAGTAGTATGCTAGGCAGGGGGCCGTACAATGAGCAGTTCTTC.

This clonotype came up many times. The rearrangement joins TRBV2 to TRBJ2-3, with no clear D. V dropped 6 bases and J dropped 3 bases, with 7 bases sitting between them. The germline gives CDR1 SNHLY, CDR2 FYNNEI. The CDR3 spans 12 residues. CDR3: CASREFTDTQYF. CDR3 nucleotides: TGTGCCAGCAGGGAATTTACAGATACGCAGTATTTT. Full variable domain (remainder filled in from reference TRBV2 and TRBJ2-3): EPEVTQTPSHQVTQMGQEVILRCVPISNHLYFYWYRQILGQKVEFLVSFYNNEISEKSEIFDDQFSVERPDGSNFTLKIRSTKLEDSAMYFCASREFTDTQYFGPGTRLTVL.

Many counts were recorded for this clonotype. The rearrangement joins TRBV7-3 to TRBJ1-1, with D possibly being TRBD1 (5 bases). The CDR3 covers 14 residues. Germline loops: CDR1 SGHTA, CDR2 FQGTGA. Trimming removed 2 bases from V and 2 bases from J, with 9 bases in between. CDR3 in DNA: TGTGCCAGCAGCTTACATCAGGGAAACACTGAAGCTTTCTTT. Translated, it gives CASSLHQGNTEAFF. Variable domain in full (rest from reference TRBV7-3 and TRBJ1-1): GAGVSQTPSNKVTEKGKYVELRCDPISGHTALYWYRQSLGQGPEFLIYFQGTGAADDSGLPNDRFFAVRPEGSVSTLKIQRTERGDSAVYLCASSLHQGNTEAFFGQGTRLTVV.

This clonotype was counted at least ten times. This chain links TRBV5-5 with TRBJ2-7; tentatively, D is TRBD2 (6 bases). V gave up 4 bases and J gave up 6 bases, with 17 bases separating them. The CDR3 has 14 amino acids. The germline V gene has CDR1 SGHKS and CDR2 YYEKEE (reference sequence). CDR3 protein: CASSAGLPPLEQYF. Written as DNA, the CDR3 is TGTGCCAGCAGCGCGGGACTCCCTCCCCTCGAGCAGTACTTC.

This clonotype was observed at least ten times. V and J are TRBV18 and TRBJ2-2; D gene unclear. Deletions cut 1 base from V and 2 bases from J, with 8 bases between. The CDR3 is 15 amino acids. The germline V gene encodes CDR1 KGHSH and CDR2 LQKENI. The CDR3 nucleotides are TGTGCCAGCTCACCACGGGCAGAAAACACCGGGGAGCTGTTTTTT. Its translation: CASSPRAENTGELFF. Using reference TRBV18 and TRBJ2-2 for the parts outside the CDR3, the full variable domain is NAGVMQNPRHLVRRRGQEARLRCSPMKGHSHVYWYRQLPEEGLKFMVYLQKENIIDESGMPKERFSAEFPKEGPSILRIQQVVRGDSAAYFCASSPRAENTGELFFGEGSRLTVL.

The table lists this clonotype with many counts. V gene TRBV12-3 or TRBV12-4 combines with J gene TRBJ2-2; D unresolved. The CDR3 extends over 14 amino acids. Deletions cut 3 bases from V and 7 bases from J, with 12 bases between. The DNA of the CDR3 is TGTGCCAGCAGTTTGCGGATAAAAGGCGGGGAGCTGTTTTTT. Translating gives CASSLRIKGGELFF.

This clonotype showed up many times. The rearrangement links TRBV7-9 to TRBJ1-1; a weak D match, TRBD1 (5 bases). Between the trimmed V and J ends, which lost 0 bases and 10 bases, there was a span of 12 bases. This CDR3 region has 13 residues. The germline gives CDR1 SEHNR, CDR2 FQNEAQ (reference sequence). CDR3 DNA: TGTGCCAGCAGCTTAGCCCCGGGGCCCGGAGCTTTCTTT. Translation gives CASSLAPGPGAFF.

CDR3: CASSLDPSSTEQYF. The DNA for the CDR3 is TGCGCCAGCAGCTTGGATCCATCATCCACCGAGCAGTACTTC. V and J are TRBV5-1 and TRBJ2-7, with D unclear. This CDR3 has 14 residues. The V gene's germline CDR1 is SGHRS and CDR2 YFSETQ. Trimming stripped 0 bases from V and 6 bases from J, with 13 bases between. Complete variable domain (other parts from reference TRBV5-1 and TRBJ2-7): KAGVTQTPRYLIKTRGQQVTLSCSPISGHRSVSWYQQTPGQGLQFLFEYFSETQRNKGNFPGRFSGRQFSNSRSEMNVSTLELGDSALYLCASSLDPSSTEQYFGPGTRLTVT.

This clonotype was seen many times. The J gene is TRBJ2-3, the V gene TRBV13; 9 bases agree with TRBD2. Germline V gives CDR1 PRHDT, CDR2 FYEKMQ (reference sequence). J lost 6 bases, V lost 1 base, and 2 bases had no gene match. The CDR3 contains 14 residues. The CDR3 region is CASSLVAGGDTQYF. The CDR3 coding sequence is TGTGCCAGCAGCTTAGTCGCGGGAGGGGATACGCAGTATTTT.

The chain links TRBV6-6 to TRBJ2-5; the match to TRBD1 covers 7 bases. Germline-derived CDR1 and CDR2 are MNHNY and SVGAGI (reference sequence). The CDR3 spans 12 residues. Unmatched junction bases numbered 1, after V lost 4 bases and J lost 5 bases. CDR3 DNA: TGTGCCAGCAGTTTGACAGGGGAGACCCAGTACTTC. Its translation is CASSLTGETQYF.

This clonotype was observed a handful of times. The chain uses TRBV19 and TRBJ2-1; D is ambiguous. V shed 6 bases and J shed 0 bases, with 12 bases lying between them. From germline, CDR1 is LNHDA and CDR2 SQIVND (reference sequence). The CDR3 length is 15 residues. The CDR3 bases are TGTGCCAGTAGGCAGGCTCCTACCTCCTACAATGAGCAGTTCTTC. Translation: CASRQAPTSYNEQFF. The whole variable domain, filled in from reference TRBV19 and TRBJ2-1, reads DGGITQSPKYLFRKEGQNVTLSCEQNLNHDAMYWYRQDPGQGLRLIYYSQIVNDFQKGDIAEGYSVSREKKESFPLTVTSAQKNPTAFYLCASRQAPTSYNEQFFGPGTRLTVL.